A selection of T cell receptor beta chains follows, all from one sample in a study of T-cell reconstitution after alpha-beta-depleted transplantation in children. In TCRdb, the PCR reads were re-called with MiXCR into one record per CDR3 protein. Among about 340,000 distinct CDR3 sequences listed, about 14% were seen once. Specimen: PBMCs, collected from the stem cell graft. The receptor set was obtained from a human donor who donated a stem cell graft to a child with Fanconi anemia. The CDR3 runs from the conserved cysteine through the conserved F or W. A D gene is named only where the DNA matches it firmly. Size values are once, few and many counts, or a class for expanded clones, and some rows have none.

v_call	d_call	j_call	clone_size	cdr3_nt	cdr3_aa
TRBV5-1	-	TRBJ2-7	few	TGCGCCAGCAGCTCGGGCCCTCTCGCGTACGAGCAGTACTTC	CASSSGPLAYEQYF
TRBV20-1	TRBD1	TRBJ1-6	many	TGCAGTGCCAAGCCCAATGCAGGGGGCTCGGTAAATTCACCCCTCCACTTT	CSAKPNAGGSVNSPLHF
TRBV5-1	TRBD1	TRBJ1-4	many	TGCGCCAGCAGCGCCCTTGGGACAGCAAATGAAAAACTGTTTTTT	CASSALGTANEKLFF
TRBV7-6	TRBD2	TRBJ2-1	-	TGTGCCAGCAGCTCTAGCGGGGAAAAAGGGGAGCAGTTCTTC	CASSSSGEKGEQFF
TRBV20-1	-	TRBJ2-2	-	TGCAGTGCTAGAATTACAGCTAACACCGGGGAGCTGTTTTTT	CSARITANTGELFF
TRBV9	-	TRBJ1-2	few	TGTGCCAGCAGCCCCCAACCCCGGGACGTAAATGGCTACACCTTC	CASSPQPRDVNGYTF
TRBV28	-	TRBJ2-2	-	TGTGCCAGCAGTTTTGACGGGAAGGGCTTAACCGCGAACACCGGGGAGCTGTTTTTT	CASSFDGKGLTANTGELFF
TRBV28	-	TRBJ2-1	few	TGTGCCGCATCCGGGCTGGCAGAGTACAATGAGCAGTTCTTC	CAASGLAEYNEQFF
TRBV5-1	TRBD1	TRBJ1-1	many	TGCGCCAGCAGTGACAGGGACATGGGGAACACTGAAGCTTTCTTT	CASSDRDMGNTEAFF
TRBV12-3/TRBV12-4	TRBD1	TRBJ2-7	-	TGTGCCAGCAGTTTACCTCCACCGGGACAGGGGTCCTACGAGCAGTACTTC	CASSLPPPGQGSYEQYF
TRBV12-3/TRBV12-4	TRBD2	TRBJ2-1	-	TGTGCCAGCAGTTTACGGGAGGAGCTCGAGCAGTTCTTC	CASSLREELEQFF
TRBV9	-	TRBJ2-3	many	TGTGCCAGCAGCGTAGGGGGGGTAGATACGCAGTATTTT	CASSVGGVDTQYF
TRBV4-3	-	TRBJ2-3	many	TGCGCCAGCAGCCAAGGGACGGCGGCAGATACGCAGTATTTT	CASSQGTAADTQYF
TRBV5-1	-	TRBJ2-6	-	TGCGCCAGCAGCTTGGGGGGGTCCTCTGGGGCCAACGTCCTGACTTTC	CASSLGGSSGANVLTF
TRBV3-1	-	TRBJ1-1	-	TGTGCCAGCAGTCCTCAATGGGACGCTGAAGCTTTCTTT	CASSPQWDAEAFF
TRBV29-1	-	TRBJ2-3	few	TGCAGCGTTGCAGCGAGATTCACAGATACGCAGTATTTT	CSVAARFTDTQYF
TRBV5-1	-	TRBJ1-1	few	TGCGCCAGCAGCTTCCAATTAAGTAGGACGGAGGAAGCTTTCTTT	CASSFQLSRTEEAFF
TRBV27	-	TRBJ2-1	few	TGTGCCAGCAACCTTTTCGACGATACCATCTACAATGAGCAGTTCTTC	CASNLFDDTIYNEQFF
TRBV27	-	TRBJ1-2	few	TGTGCCAGCAGTTTCCTGGGTCAGGGGTTAGGCTACACCTTC	CASSFLGQGLGYTF
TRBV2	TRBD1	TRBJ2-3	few	TGTGCCAGCAGTGAAGGCAGGGGGCCAGATACGCAGTATTTT	CASSEGRGPDTQYF
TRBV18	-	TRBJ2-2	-	TGTGCCAGCTCACCACAGATTCCGGAGACCGGGGAGCTGTTTTTT	CASSPQIPETGELFF
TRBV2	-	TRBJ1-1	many	TGTGCCAGCAGTGATCAGGGTTCCACTGAAGCTTTCTTT	CASSDQGSTEAFF
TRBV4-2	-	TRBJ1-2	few	TGTGCCAGCAGCGGAGCTTACTATGGCTACACCTTC	CASSGAYYGYTF
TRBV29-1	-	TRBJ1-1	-	TGCAGCGCCGCGATAGAGGAGTACACTGAAGCTTTCTTT	CSAAIEEYTEAFF
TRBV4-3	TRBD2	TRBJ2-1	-	TGCGCCAGCAGCCCAACGGGACTAGGCTCCTACAATGAGCAGTTCTTC	CASSPTGLGSYNEQFF
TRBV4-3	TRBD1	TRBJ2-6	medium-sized	TGCGCCAGCAGCCCGACAGGGGTGGACGGGGCCAACGTCCTGACTTTC	CASSPTGVDGANVLTF
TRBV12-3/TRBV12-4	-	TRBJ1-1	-	TGTGCCAGCAGTTTGCTCCGGGCCATGAACACTGAAGCTTTCTTT	CASSLLRAMNTEAFF
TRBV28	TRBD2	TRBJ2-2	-	TGTGCCAGTGGGACTCCGGGAGGGAACACCGGGGAGCTGTTTTTT	CASGTPGGNTGELFF
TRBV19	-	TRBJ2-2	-	TGTGCCAGTGATCGGCGGACGAACACCGGGGAGCTGTTTTTT	CASDRRTNTGELFF
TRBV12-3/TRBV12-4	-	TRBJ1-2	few	TGTGCCAGCAGTCTGGGACTGTCGAACTATGGCTACACCTTC	CASSLGLSNYGYTF
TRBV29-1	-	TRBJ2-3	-	TGCAGCGTTGAAGAGAATGGGGGAACTAGCACAGATACGCAGTATTTT	CSVEENGGTSTDTQYF
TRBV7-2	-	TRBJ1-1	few	TGTGCCAGCAGCCCGGGTGGGGGGCAAGGCACTGAAGCTTTCTTT	CASSPGGGQGTEAFF
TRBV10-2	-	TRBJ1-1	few	TGCGCCAGCATCCCAACGGGGGGAAGGAAGACTGAAGCTTTCTTT	CASIPTGGRKTEAFF
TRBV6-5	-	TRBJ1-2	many	TGTGCCAGCAGTCCGGCCGCGGGGGGCAACTATGGCTACACCTTC	CASSPAAGGNYGYTF
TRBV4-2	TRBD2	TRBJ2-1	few	TGTGCCAGCAGCCACGCGGGGGGGCGGAATGAGCAGTTCTTC	CASSHAGGRNEQFF
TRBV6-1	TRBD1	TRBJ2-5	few	TGTGCCAGCAGTCGTGGGACAGACCAAGAGACCCAGTACTTC	CASSRGTDQETQYF
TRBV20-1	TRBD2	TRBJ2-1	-	TGCAGTGCAACCTCCCCGCGGGGGGTGTACAATGAGCAGTTCTTC	CSATSPRGVYNEQFF
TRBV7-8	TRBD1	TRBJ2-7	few	TGTGCCAGCAGCTTAGAGACAGGGGGTAAAATCTACGAGCAGTACTTC	CASSLETGGKIYEQYF
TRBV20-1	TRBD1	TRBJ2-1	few	TGCAGTGCTAGAGTGGGGGACAGCAATGAGCAGTTCTTC	CSARVGDSNEQFF
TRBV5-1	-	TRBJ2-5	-	TGCGCCAGCAGCTTATCGCGGGGAGGAGAGACCCAGTACTTC	CASSLSRGGETQYF
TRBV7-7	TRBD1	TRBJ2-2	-	TGTGCCAGCAGCTTGGCAGGGGGCGCCGGGGAGCTGTTTTTT	CASSLAGGAGELFF
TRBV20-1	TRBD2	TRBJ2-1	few	TGCAGTGCTAGAGGACTAGCGGGGGGGGACAATGAGCAGTTCTTC	CSARGLAGGDNEQFF
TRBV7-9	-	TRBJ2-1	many	TGTGCCAGCAGCTTAGTAGCGGTCCTTCGGGGTGAGCAGTTCTTC	CASSLVAVLRGEQFF
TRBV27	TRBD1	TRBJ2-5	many	TGTGCCAGCAGTTTTCAACCCGGTCAGGGACAGGGATTGGAGACCCAGTACTTC	CASSFQPGQGQGLETQYF
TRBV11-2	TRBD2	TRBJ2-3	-	TGTGCCAGCAGCCGACTAGCGGGGTTTGACACAGATACGCAGTATTTT	CASSRLAGFDTDTQYF
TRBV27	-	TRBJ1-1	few	TGTGCCAGCAGTCCAACAGCTTTGAACACTGAAGCTTTCTTT	CASSPTALNTEAFF
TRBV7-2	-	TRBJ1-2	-	TGTGCCAGCAGCTTGGTGGACGACTATGGCTACACCTTC	CASSLVDDYGYTF
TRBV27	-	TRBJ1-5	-	TGTGCCAGCAGCAATTCGGACAGTAATCAGCCCCAGCATTTT	CASSNSDSNQPQHF
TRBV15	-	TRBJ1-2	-	TGTGCCACCGGGCGGGTCCCCGGAAACGTCTATGGCTACACCTTC	CATGRVPGNVYGYTF
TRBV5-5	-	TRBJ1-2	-	TGTGCCAGCAGCTTCCGGACAGACAACTATGGCTACACCTTC	CASSFRTDNYGYTF
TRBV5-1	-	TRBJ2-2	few	TGCGCCAGCAGCTTATCGGGCAGCCCTTACAGCGGGGAGCTGTTTTTT	CASSLSGSPYSGELFF
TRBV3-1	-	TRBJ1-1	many	TGTGCCAGCAGCCAAGTTGGTGAAGCTTTCTTT	CASSQVGEAFF
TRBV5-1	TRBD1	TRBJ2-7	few	TGCGCCAGCAGCTTTCAGGGGGCCTACGAGCAGTACTTC	CASSFQGAYEQYF
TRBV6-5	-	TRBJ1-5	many	TGTGCCAGCAGGGGCTGGGAGGGACAGCCCCAGCATTTT	CASRGWEGQPQHF
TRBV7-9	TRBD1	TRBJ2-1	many	TGTGCCAGCAGCTTCCAGGCAGGGGGCCTCAATGAGCAGTTCTTC	CASSFQAGGLNEQFF